Below are 27 T cell receptor beta chains sequenced from a single sample in a study of cytomegalovirus exposure and HLA in healthy donors. Amplification used 60 Vbeta primers and 13 Jbeta primers. Only in-frame clones appear in the TCRdb table, and some are missing; sequencing was by immunoSEQ multiplex PCR. The sample holds approximately 110,000 clones, more than 60% seen once. Sequencing was done on a sample of PBMCs. These receptors were taken from a female donor in good health and CMV-seropositive.

This chain links TRBV5-1 with TRBJ2-3, with D perhaps matching TRBD1 (6 bases). This CDR3 has 16 residues. From germline, CDR1 is SGHRS and CDR2 YFSETQ. V lost 0 bases to trimming and J lost 3 bases, with 14 bases between them. DNA of the CDR3: TGCGCCAGCAGCTTGGCTGGCAGGGGTCGGACAGATACGCAGTATTTT. This codes for CASSLAGRGRTDTQYF. Looking up the rest from reference TRBV5-1 and TRBJ2-3 gives the full variable domain: KAGVTQTPRYLIKTRGQQVTLSCSPISGHRSVSWYQQTPGQGLQFLFEYFSETQRNKGNFPGRFSGRQFSNSRSEMNVSTLELGDSALYLCASSLAGRGRTDTQYFGPGTRLTVL.

This chain joins TRBV5-8 and TRBJ1-5; possibly TRBD1 for D (6 bases). The CDR3 consists of 17 residues. Trimming pared 2 bases from V and 5 bases from J, leaving 20 bases between. Germline V gene lookup returns CDR1 SGHTS and CDR2 YDEGEE. The CDR3: CASSLLDLGDRHQPQHF. DNA for the CDR3: TGTGCCAGCAGCTTATTGGACTTGGGAGACAGGCATCAGCCCCAGCATTTT.

This sequence joins TRBV5-1 and TRBJ1-4; unclear D gene. This CDR3 has 15 amino acids. From germline, CDR1 is SGHRS and CDR2 YFSETQ. Trimming stripped 4 bases from V and 2 bases from J, with 12 bases between. The CDR3 region has the DNA TGCGCCAGCAGCCCGTTGGGAGTCACTAATGAAAAACTGTTTTTT. Residues: CASSPLGVTNEKLFF.

This chain uses TRBV27 with TRBJ1-2; 7 positions agree with TRBD1. Per germline, CDR1 MNHEY and CDR2 SMNVEV (reference sequence). The CDR3 loop spans 15 amino acids. V gave up 6 bases and J gave up 5 bases; unmatched junction bases: 12. The CDR3 DNA follows: TGTGCCAGCAGGGGAGGACGGGACAGTTATTATGGCTACACCTTC. It is translated as CASRGGRDSYYGYTF.

This chain joins TRBV5-4 and TRBJ1-5; TRBD1 matches 7 bases. The CDR3 extends over 14 amino acids. V lost 4 bases, J lost 6 bases, and 7 bases stayed unmatched. Germline-derived CDR1 and CDR2 are SGHNT and YYREEE (reference sequence). CDR3 DNA sequence: TGTGCCAGCAGCATTGAGGGGGCGGGTCAGCCCCAGCATTTT. This codes for CASSIEGAGQPQHF.

This chain connects TRBV19 to TRBJ2-2, with D possibly TRBD1 on 6 matching bases. Trimming cost V 3 bases and J 0 bases, with 8 bases left between them. This CDR3 spans 15 amino acids. Germline lookup yields CDR1 LNHDA and CDR2 SQIVND (reference sequence). The CDR3 loop is CASSMGAANTGELFF. In DNA, the CDR3 is TGTGCCAGTAGTATGGGGGCAGCGAACACCGGGGAGCTGTTTTTT.

In its sample, this clone was seen once. The chain has TRBV9 and TRBJ2-2; 8 positions agree with TRBD1. The CDR3 extends over 15 amino acids. The trim removed 5 bases at V and 1 base at J, leaving 4 bases unmatched. The V gene's germline CDR1 is SGDLS and CDR2 YYNGEE. This CDR3 is CASRPGQGNTGELFF. The DNA for the CDR3 is TGTGCCAGCAGACCTGGACAGGGGAACACCGGGGAGCTGTTTTTT. Combining the CDR3 with reference TRBV9 and TRBJ2-2 gives the whole variable domain DSGVTQTPKHLITATGQRVTLRCSPRSGDLSVYWYQQSLDQGLQFLIQYYNGEERAKGNILERFSAQQFPDLHSELNLSSLELGDSALYFCASRPGQGNTGELFFGEGSRLTVL.

This rearrangement joins TRBV5-6 to TRBJ1-4; 7 bases are a match to TRBD1. With 3 bases clipped from V and 3 bases from J, the junction kept 5 bases outside the gene matches. This CDR3 contains 15 residues. Germline V lookup: CDR1 SGHDT, CDR2 YYEEEE. The CDR3: CASSSSGGANEKLFF. CDR3 coding DNA: TGTGCCAGCAGCTCCTCAGGGGGAGCTAATGAAAAACTGTTTTTT.

The chain uses TRBV27 and TRBJ2-6, with no clear D. Germline V CDR1 and CDR2: MNHEY, SMNVEV (reference sequence). Deletions cut 7 bases from V and 4 bases from J, with 11 bases between. There are 14 residues in the CDR3. The CDR3 bases are TGTGCCAGCACTCCCCACGGGGGGGCCAACGTCCTGACTTTC. Translated: CASTPHGGANVLTF.

J is TRBJ1-6 and V is TRBV30, with D hard to call. CDR1 is GTSNPN and CDR2 is SVGIG in the germline V gene (reference sequence). The ends were cut back, 2 bases at V and 9 bases at J, with 17 bases in the middle. The CDR3 is 15 residues long. The DNA of the CDR3 is TGTGCCTGGAGTTTTAAGGGCCCAGCGGGTTCACCCCTCCACTTT. Translating it yields CAWSFKGPAGSPLHF.

V gene TRBV7-9 combines with J gene TRBJ2-2; D perhaps matches TRBD2 (5 bases). Germline CDR1 reads SEHNR; CDR2 reads FQNEAQ (reference sequence). The CDR3 length is 16 residues. The V and J ends lost 1 base and 4 bases respectively, with 13 bases between them. CDR3 sequence (DNA): TGTGCCAGCAGCTTAGAAGAGGGTATAGGCACCGGGGAGCTGTTTTTT. Residues: CASSLEEGIGTGELFF.

The gene calls are TRBV5-1 and TRBJ1-6; 7 nucleotides align to TRBD1. Trimming took 0 bases from V and 8 from J; bases not matched to a gene: 5. The CDR3 spans 15 residues. CDR1 and CDR2 (germline): SGHRS, YFSETQ. The CDR3: CASSLGPGGDSPLHF. CDR3 DNA: TGCGCCAGCAGCTTGGGCCCAGGGGGAGATTCACCCCTCCACTTT.

The chain is built from TRBV7-3 and TRBJ1-3; D gene ambiguous. The CDR3 is made up of 13 amino acids. Trimming removed 5 bases at V and 0 bases at J, with 5 bases between. Germline CDR1 SGHTA, CDR2 FQGTGA. CDR3 nucleotide sequence: TGTGCCAGCAGCCTATACTCTGGAAACACCATATATTTT. It encodes CASSLYSGNTIYF.

CDR3 in amino acids: CASSYSTSTDTQYF. The DNA of the CDR3 is TGTGCCAGCAGTTACTCAACTAGCACAGATACGCAGTATTTT. The chain has TRBV6-5 and TRBJ2-3; D is ambiguous. The germline V gene encodes CDR1 MNHEY and CDR2 SVGAGI. V lost 0 bases and J lost 0, with 4 bases in between. This CDR3 is built from 14 residues.

The V gene is TRBV5-6, the J gene TRBJ2-5, with D tentatively TRBD1 (5 bases). This CDR3 has 16 amino acids. The V end was cut by 1 base, the J end by 1 base, with 14 bases between. Per germline, CDR1 SGHDT and CDR2 YYEEEE. This chain's CDR3 is CASSLLGASVQETQYF. CDR3 nucleotides: TGTGCCAGCAGCTTGCTAGGGGCATCAGTCCAAGAGACCCAGTACTTC. The full variable domain, rest sourced from reference TRBV5-6 and TRBJ2-5, is DAGVTQSPTHLIKTRGQQVTLRCSPKSGHDTVSWYQQALGQGPQFIFQYYEEEERQRGNFPDRFSGHQFPNYSSELNVNALLLGDSALYLCASSLLGASVQETQYFGPGTRLLVL.

The chain couples TRBV5-6 to TRBJ1-6; the D gene is possibly TRBD1 (5 bases). The CDR3 has 16 amino acids. The V gene lost 0 bases and the J gene lost 4 bases, with 11 bases spanning the gap. Germline CDR1 reads SGHDT; CDR2 reads YYEEEE. The CDR3 spells CASSLAPTVYNSPLHF. The DNA of the CDR3 is TGTGCCAGCAGCTTGGCCCCGACAGTATATAATTCACCCCTCCACTTT.

There are a few counts of this clone. The rearrangement joins TRBV27 to TRBJ1-5; 7 nucleotides line up with TRBD1. V gave up 5 bases and J gave up 4 bases; unmatched junction bases: 11. Germline assignment: CDR1 MNHEY and CDR2 SMNVEV (reference sequence). This CDR3 spans 16 amino acids. The CDR3 DNA is TGTGCCAGCAGTCCTAGGGACAGCCGAGGGAATCAGCCCCAGCATTTT. This encodes CASSPRDSRGNQPQHF.

The chain employs TRBV11-2 and TRBJ1-2, with D possibly matching TRBD1 (5 bases). Trimming pared 4 bases from V and 4 bases from J, leaving 16 bases between. Germline V gives CDR1 SGHAT, CDR2 FQNNGV. The CDR3 consists of 15 residues. The CDR3 reads CASSSPPPGGYGYTF. The CDR3 DNA follows: TGTGCCAGCAGCTCCCCGCCACCGGGGGGCTATGGCTACACCTTC.

This chain connects TRBV5-4 to TRBJ1-5; tentative D call: TRBD1 (5 bases). Trimming took 3 bases from V and 1 from J, leaving 11 bases between them. The CDR3 covers 15 residues. Germline CDR1 reads SGHNT; CDR2 reads YYREEE (reference sequence). The CDR3 loop reads CASSSGGGSNQPQHF. The CDR3 nucleotides are TGTGCCAGCAGCTCCGGCGGGGGGAGCAATCAGCCCCAGCATTTT.

This clone was counted a few times. V is TRBV15 and J is TRBJ2-5, with 8 bases matching TRBD1. This CDR3 has 18 amino acids. The germline V gene has CDR1 LNHNV and CDR2 YYDKDF (reference sequence). The junction had 13 bases not matched to a gene; V was cut back by 0 bases and J by 4 bases. The CDR3 sequence is CATSRDRGRTGPSETQYF. CDR3 DNA: TGTGCCACCAGCAGAGATCGTGGACGGACAGGGCCGTCAGAGACCCAGTACTTC.

The rearrangement uses TRBV7-9 and TRBJ1-2; D remains unclear. V dropped 1 base and J dropped 8 bases, with 14 bases sitting between them. This CDR3 contains 14 residues. The V gene's germline CDR1 is SEHNR and CDR2 FQNEAQ (reference sequence). CDR3 sequence (DNA): TGTGCCAGCAGCTTAGAGTCCAACTCGAGGGGCTACACCTTC. As protein: CASSLESNSRGYTF. The variable domain in full, with the rest retrieved from reference TRBV7-9 and TRBJ1-2, is DTGVSQNPRHKITKRGQNVTFRCDPISEHNRLYWYRQTLGQGPEFLTYFQNEAQLEKSRLLSDRFSAERPKGSFSTLEIQRTEQGDSAMYLCASSLESNSRGYTFGSGTRLTVV.

The V gene is TRBV29-1, the J gene TRBJ2-1, with 7 bases lining up with TRBD1. The V gene's germline CDR1 is SQVTM and CDR2 ANQGSEA. V shed 6 bases and J 6 bases; nucleotides not matched to a gene: 8. The CDR3 length is 13 residues. As DNA, the CDR3 is TGCAGCGTCGACAGGGCTTTGGGCAATGAGCAGTTCTTC. Protein: CSVDRALGNEQFF.

The V call is TRBV5-1, the J call TRBJ2-5; TRBD1 agrees at 10 bases. Germline V gene sequence: CDR1 SGHRS, CDR2 YFSETQ. After removal of 5 bases from V and 5 bases from J, the junction contained 12 bases not matched to a gene. The CDR3 length is 16 residues. The chain's CDR3 is CASRPGQGGFWETQYF. DNA of the CDR3: TGCGCCAGCAGGCCCGGACAGGGGGGTTTTTGGGAGACCCAGTACTTC.

Here the CDR3 DNA reads TGTGCCAGCCGAGACAGGTTCAATGAAAAACTGTTTTTT. Translated, it gives CASRDRFNEKLFF. This chain joins TRBV7-9 and TRBJ1-4; D might be TRBD1 (6 bases). The CDR3 loop spans 13 amino acids. Germline values: CDR1 SEHNR, CDR2 FQNEAQ (reference sequence). Deletions cut 8 bases from V and 5 bases from J, with 12 bases between. Supplemented by reference TRBV7-9 and TRBJ1-4, the full variable domain reads DTGVSQNPRHKITKRGQNVTFRCDPISEHNRLYWYRQTLGQGPEFLTYFQNEAQLEKSRLLSDRFSAERPKGSFSTLEIQRTEQGDSAMYLCASRDRFNEKLFFGSGTQLSVL.

The rearrangement joins TRBV9 to TRBJ2-2; a weak D match, TRBD1 (6 bases). CDR1 and CDR2 from the germline V gene are SGDLS and YYNGEE. This CDR3 region has 16 residues. Trimming took 0 bases from V and 7 from J, leaving 16 bases between them. Here the CDR3 reads CASSVGGQGIIGELFF. The CDR3 region has the DNA TGTGCCAGCAGCGTAGGCGGTCAGGGGATAATCGGGGAGCTGTTTTTT.

This rearrangement joins TRBV27 to TRBJ2-7; D ambiguous. This CDR3 has 13 amino acids. The germline gives CDR1 MNHEY, CDR2 SMNVEV (reference sequence). V lost 3 bases and J lost 0, with 6 bases in between. DNA for the CDR3: TGTGCCAGCAGTTTCTACAGCTCCTACGAGCAGTACTTC. This translates into CASSFYSSYEQYF.

This clone was observed a single time. J is TRBJ2-5 and V is TRBV4-1, with D hard to call. CDR3 length: 13 residues. V gave up 1 base and J gave up 3 bases, with 6 bases separating them. The germline V gene encodes CDR1 MGHRA and CDR2 YSYEKL. CDR3 nucleotides: TGCGCCAGCAGCCAAGGAGTGGAAGAGACCCAGTACTTC. Its protein product is CASSQGVEETQYF.